The clone carrying this T cell receptor beta chain turned up a few times. Its specificity is unknown. V was pared by 3 bases and J by 0 bases, with 5 bases between. The CDR3 sequence is 12 residues long. Germline assignment: CDR1 SQVTM and CDR2 ANQGSEA. The authors extracted RNA and reverse transcribed it into cDNA as the sequencing template. Method: immunoSEQ multiplex PCR; TCRdb's copy keeps in-frame clones and lacks some. The sample holds about 150,000 clones, around 57% seen once. The data were obtained in a study of CD8+ T cells in alopecia areata. Study-level findings and limits: Clonality exceeded that of normal scalp in lesional scalp, most notably in alopecia totalis/universalis. Scalp samples also yield sequences from resident alphabeta T cells of normal skin.

The chain combines TRBV29-1 with TRBJ1-2; D is unclear. Specimen: CD4+ T cells sorted from blood. The receptor comes from a human donor in good health. The CDR3 DNA follows: TGCAGCGTTGACTATTCTAACTATGGCTACACCTTC. Encoded protein: CSVDYSNYGYTF.